This T cell receptor (beta chain) was obtained from a study of blood T cell repertoires in COVID-19. In the authors' methods: For nucleated cells, counts were estimated from reference gene primer amplification. Using immunoSEQ multiplex PCR, the repertoire was profiled, and TCRdb retains in-frame clones only, with some absent. The V and J calls and clone size come from that table; D and trimming were worked out from the DNA. The table lists almost 350,000 clones, roughly 89% of them singletons. The CDR3 has 14 residues. J was trimmed by 4 bases and V by 9 bases; bases with no gene match: 7. Germline V gene lookup returns CDR1 LNHDA and CDR2 SQIVND (reference sequence). Followed longitudinally, the Seattle patients had been enrolled during active infection.

This clonotype was obtained from a woman aged 55-75 years with COVID-19, enrolled during active disease. Input material: peripheral blood. The J gene is TRBJ2-5, the V gene TRBV19; 11 positions agree with TRBD1. CDR3: CASRRTGGRETQYF. In DNA, the CDR3 is TGTGCCAGCCGGAGGACAGGGGGCAGAGAGACCCAGTACTTC.